The 14 T cell receptor beta chains below come from one sample, sequenced in a study of T cell responses to AZD1222 COVID-19 vaccine. TCRdb's table, derived via immunoSEQ multiplex PCR, lists solely in-frame clones and lacks some. This sample yields roughly 95,000 clones, of which 92% are seen a single time; roughly 3% belongs to the top ten. The specimen was peripheral blood, collected 28 days after the second AZD1222 dose. The receptors stem from an adult who received the AZD1222 COVID-19 vaccine.

DNA of the CDR3: TGTGCCAGCAGCTTAGTTGGAGGTGGTAGGCCCCAGCATTTT. It encodes CASSLVGGGRPQHF. The chain uses TRBV7-2 and TRBJ1-5; no clear D gene. Trimming took off 1 base at V and 9 bases at J, with 13 bases between the two ends. The CDR3 contains 14 residues. CDR1 is SGHTA, CDR2 FQGNSA, per germline.

This clone was observed a single time. The rearrangement uses TRBV3-1 (or the pseudogene TRBV3-2) and TRBJ2-3; D is uncertain. The CDR3 consists of 17 residues. The V end lost 0 bases, the J end lost 3 bases, and 16 bases lay between the germline ends. Germline lookup yields CDR1 LGHDT and CDR2 YNNKEL (reference sequence). DNA of the CDR3: TGTGCCAGCAGCCAAGAGGGGTTCAGTGCTCGGACAGATACGCAGTATTTT. Translation: CASSQEGFSARTDTQYF.

The V call is TRBV7-8, the J call TRBJ1-5; D remains unclear. V lost 5 bases and J 1 base, leaving 12 bases between the germline ends. The CDR3 has 15 amino acids. Per the germline V gene, CDR1 is SGHVS and CDR2 is FQNEAQ. This CDR3 reads CASSLVGSSNQPQHF. As DNA, the CDR3 is TGTGCCAGCAGCCTAGTGGGCAGCAGCAATCAGCCCCAGCATTTT.

The chain recombines TRBV5-5 with TRBJ2-3; no firm D call. The germline V gene has CDR1 SGHKS and CDR2 YYEKEE (reference sequence). The CDR3 is made up of 13 amino acids. V gave up 4 bases and J gave up 3 bases, with 9 bases separating them. The CDR3 coding sequence is TGTGCCAGCAGCGTCGCCGGGACAGATACGCAGTATTTT. Its protein product is CASSVAGTDTQYF.

This clone was detected once. V gene TRBV4-1 combines with J gene TRBJ1-4; tentatively, D is TRBD1 (5 bases). The germline CDR1 and CDR2 sequences are MGHRA and YSYEKL. The ends were cut back, 1 base at V and 4 bases at J, with 10 bases in the middle. The CDR3 contains 15 residues. CDR3 DNA: TGCGCCAGCAGCCAAGGGCAGGGTGATAATGAAAAACTGTTTTTT. It codes for CASSQGQGDNEKLFF.

This chain connects TRBV7-2 to TRBJ1-1; TRBD1 might be the D (5 bases). The germline CDR1 and CDR2 sequences are SGHTA and FQGNSA. Trimming left V 1 base short and J 4 bases short, with 10 bases between. The CDR3 is 14 residues long. The CDR3 sequence is CASSLGGVGTEAFF. CDR3 coding DNA: TGTGCCAGCAGCTTAGGGGGCGTCGGCACTGAAGCTTTCTTT.

The chain employs TRBV6-5 and TRBJ1-6; D uncertain. Between the trimmed V and J ends, which lost 0 bases and 8 bases, there was a span of 11 bases. Looked up from germline, CDR1 is MNHEY and CDR2 is SVGAGI. The CDR3 length is 15 residues. DNA of the CDR3: TGTGCCAGCAGTTACTCACACGAGGGCTATTCACCCCTCCACTTT. Translated, it gives CASSYSHEGYSPLHF.

V usage is TRBV3-1 (or the pseudogene TRBV3-2) and J usage is TRBJ2-6, with 7 bases lining up with TRBD1. This CDR3 is 16 amino acids long. Germline CDR1 LGHDT, CDR2 YNNKEL (reference sequence). Trimming removed 4 bases from V and 0 bases from J; junction bases left unmatched: 3. The CDR3 nucleotides are TGTGCCAGCAGCCTCAGGGGGAGCTCTGGGGCCAACGTCCTGACTTTC. It encodes CASSLRGSSGANVLTF.

The rearrangement joins TRBV7-2 to TRBJ1-2, with D possibly TRBD1 on 6 matching bases. The V gene lost 4 bases and the J gene lost 4 bases, with 16 bases spanning the gap. Germline V gene lookup returns CDR1 SGHTA and CDR2 FQGNSA. The CDR3 length is 15 residues. The CDR3 nucleotides read TGTGCCAGCAGCTCACCTAACAGGGTCCCCTATGGCTACACCTTC. This sequence encodes CASSSPNRVPYGYTF.

The chain combines TRBV4-1 with TRBJ1-2; D call uncertain. V was cut by 2 bases and J by 7 bases, with 17 bases left in between. The CDR3 length is 15 residues. CDR1 and CDR2 from the germline V gene are MGHRA and YSYEKL. The CDR3 sequence: CASSQLPPGVGGYTF. In DNA, the CDR3 is TGCGCCAGCAGCCAACTCCCACCCGGGGTTGGTGGCTACACCTTC.

The chain combines TRBV2 with TRBJ1-1; D not resolved. The length of the CDR3 is 10 residues. Germline loops: CDR1 SNHLY, CDR2 FYNNEI. Between the trimmed V and J ends, which lost 11 bases and 5 bases, there was a span of 9 bases. CDR3 sequence (DNA): TGTGCCCAGAGAGAGACTGAAGCTTTCTTT. It encodes CAQRETEAFF. Looking up the rest from reference TRBV2 and TRBJ1-1 gives the full variable domain: EPEVTQTPSHQVTQMGQEVILRCVPISNHLYFYWYRQILGQKVEFLVSFYNNEISEKSEIFDDQFSVERPDGSNFTLKIRSTKLEDSAMYFCAQRETEAFFGQGTRLTVV.

This clone came up once. The same CDR3 can be traced to other DNA sequences in this sample. The V call is TRBV6-5, the J call TRBJ1-2; D is ambiguous. The CDR3 has 13 residues. Between the trimmed V and J ends, which lost 5 bases and 0 bases, there was a span of 7 bases. CDR1 is MNHEY, CDR2 SVGAGI, per germline. CDR3: CASSQTANYGYTF. The CDR3 DNA sequence: TGTGCCAGCAGTCAAACAGCTAACTATGGCTACACCTTC.

The chain joins TRBV7-3 to TRBJ1-2; 8 bases line up with TRBD1. The CDR3 is 14 amino acids. Germline V gene sequence: CDR1 SGHTA, CDR2 FQGTGA. Unmatched junction bases numbered 10, after V lost 5 bases and J lost 8 bases. The CDR3 DNA reads as TGTGCCAGCAGCGTAGACGACAGGGGCAGCGGCTACACCTTC. Protein product: CASSVDDRGSGYTF.

V and J are TRBV21-1 and TRBJ1-1. TRBV21-1 is described as a pseudogene. This CDR3 is 18 amino acids long. In DNA, the CDR3 is TGTGCCAGCAGCAAAAGTAACCGGGACGGAGTTTCTTTCTCTGAAGCTTTCTTT. It codes for CASSKSNRDGVSFSEAFF.